Described below is a single TCR beta chain sequence and its context. The data originate from a study of blood T cell repertoires in COVID-19. Looking at the study overall: Whether acute or convalescent, the COVID-19 samples came from the United States, Italy and Spain. In each case, the material was cDNA or gDNA derived from T cells, B-cell-depleted T cells, or PBMCs.

Trimming removed 4 bases at V and 8 bases at J, with 20 bases between. CDR1 and CDR2 (germline): MDHEN, SYDVKM. CDR3 length: 15 residues. The data were produced by immunoSEQ multiplex PCR, yet TCRdb's version contains in-frame clones alone and is incomplete. This table holds over 75,000 clones, 80% found once. This rearrangement joins TRBV28 to TRBJ1-1, with D perhaps matching TRBD1 (6 bases). The TCR comes from a human donor in a cohort sampled during active COVID-19. The sequencing input was peripheral blood. The CDR3 nucleotides are TGTGCCAGCAGTTCAGAACACGGGACACATACAGAAGCTTTCTTT. Residues: CASSSEHGTHTEAFF.